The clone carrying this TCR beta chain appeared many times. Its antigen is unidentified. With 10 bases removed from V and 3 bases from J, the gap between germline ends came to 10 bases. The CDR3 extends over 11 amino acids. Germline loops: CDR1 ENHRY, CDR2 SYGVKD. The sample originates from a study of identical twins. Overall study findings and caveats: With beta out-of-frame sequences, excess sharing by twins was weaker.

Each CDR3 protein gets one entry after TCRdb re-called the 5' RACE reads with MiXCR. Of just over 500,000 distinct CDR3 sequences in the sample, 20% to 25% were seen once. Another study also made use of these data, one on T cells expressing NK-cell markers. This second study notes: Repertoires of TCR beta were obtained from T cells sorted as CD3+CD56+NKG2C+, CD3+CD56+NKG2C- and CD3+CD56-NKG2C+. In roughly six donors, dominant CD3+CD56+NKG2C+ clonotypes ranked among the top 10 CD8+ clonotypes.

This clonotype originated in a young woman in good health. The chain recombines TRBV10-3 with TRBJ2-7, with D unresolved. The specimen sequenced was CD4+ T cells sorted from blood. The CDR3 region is CATSGSYEQYF. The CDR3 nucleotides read TGTGCCACTTCGGGCAGCTACGAGCAGTACTTC.